This T cell receptor beta chain was captured in a study of cytomegalovirus exposure and HLA in healthy donors. Study conclusions and caveats: TCR beta V- and J-gene trimming, according to a later analysis, was linked to a missense DCLRE1C variant. Further analysis, carried out later, found HLA-associated TCR beta chains more clonally expanded than equally common other chains. Researchers left out some V segments, among them TRBV6-2 and TRBV6-3, as indistinguishable.

Healthy bone marrow donors made up the donor group. This clone was counted a few times. The target antigen is unknown. CDR3 length: 13 amino acids. CDR1 LNHDA and CDR2 SQIVND come from the germline V gene (reference sequence). The V gene lost 8 bases and the J gene lost 2 bases, with 13 bases spanning the gap. The PCR used 60 Vbeta and 13 Jbeta primers. The method was immunoSEQ multiplex PCR; TCRdb's version includes in-frame clones alone and lacks a portion of them. The sample has roughly 290,000 clones, about 87% seen once. The chain links TRBV19 to TRBJ2-7; D is perhaps TRBD1 (6 bases). The sequenced sample consisted of PBMCs. This TCR derives from a woman younger than 35 in good health and CMV-seronegative. For the CDR3, the DNA is TGTGCCAGTCGGGACACCCTAACCTACGAGCAGTACTTC. It is translated as CASRDTLTYEQYF.